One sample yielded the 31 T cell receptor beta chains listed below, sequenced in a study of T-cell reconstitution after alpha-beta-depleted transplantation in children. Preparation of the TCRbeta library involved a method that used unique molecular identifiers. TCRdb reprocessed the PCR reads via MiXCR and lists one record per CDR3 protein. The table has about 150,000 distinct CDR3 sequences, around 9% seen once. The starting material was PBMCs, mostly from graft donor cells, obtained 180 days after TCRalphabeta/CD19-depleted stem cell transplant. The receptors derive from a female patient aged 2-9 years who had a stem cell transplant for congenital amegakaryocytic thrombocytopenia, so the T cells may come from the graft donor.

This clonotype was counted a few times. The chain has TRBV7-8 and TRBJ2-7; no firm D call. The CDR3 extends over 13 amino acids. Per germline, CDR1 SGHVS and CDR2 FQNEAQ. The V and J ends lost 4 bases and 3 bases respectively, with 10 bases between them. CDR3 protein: CASSWAPGYEQYF. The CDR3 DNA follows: TGTGCCAGCAGCTGGGCCCCTGGCTACGAGCAGTACTTC.

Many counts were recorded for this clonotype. CDR3 nucleotides: TGTGCCAGCAGCTTGGTAGGTGGGGATACGCAGTATTTT. Residues: CASSLVGGDTQYF. The V gene is TRBV5-6, the J gene TRBJ2-3, with D unclear. Germline values: CDR1 SGHDT, CDR2 YYEEEE. This CDR3 region has 13 residues. V lost 0 bases, J lost 6 bases, and 8 bases lay in between.

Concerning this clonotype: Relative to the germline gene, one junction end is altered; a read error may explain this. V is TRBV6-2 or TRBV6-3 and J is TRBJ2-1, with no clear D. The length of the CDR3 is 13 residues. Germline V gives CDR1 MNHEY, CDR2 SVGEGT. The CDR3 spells CASSALTYNDQFF. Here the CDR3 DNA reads TGTGCCAGCAGCGCCCTAACCTACAATGACCAGTTCTTC.

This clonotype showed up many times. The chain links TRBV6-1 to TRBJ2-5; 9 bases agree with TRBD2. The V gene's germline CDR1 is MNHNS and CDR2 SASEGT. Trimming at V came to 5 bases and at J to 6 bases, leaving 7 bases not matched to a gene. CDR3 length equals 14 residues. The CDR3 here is CASSRSGGLKTQYF. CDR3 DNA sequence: TGTGCCAGCAGTCGCAGCGGGGGGTTGAAGACCCAGTACTTC.

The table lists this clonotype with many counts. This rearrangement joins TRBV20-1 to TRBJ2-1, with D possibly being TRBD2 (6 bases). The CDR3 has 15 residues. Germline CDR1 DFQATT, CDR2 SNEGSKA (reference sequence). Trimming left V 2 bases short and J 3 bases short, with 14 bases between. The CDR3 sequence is CSARYPGVGYNEQFF. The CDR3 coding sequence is TGCAGTGCTAGATATCCGGGAGTGGGCTACAATGAGCAGTTCTTC.

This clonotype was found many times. Written as DNA, the CDR3 is TGCAGCGTTGAGTGGTTGGCGACTAGGACCTTC. It encodes CSVEWLATRTF. This sequence joins TRBV29-1 and TRBJ1-2, with D hard to call. There are 11 residues in the CDR3. Germline V gene sequence: CDR1 SQVTM, CDR2 ANQGSEA. V lost 3 bases to trimming and J lost 14 bases, with 16 bases between them.

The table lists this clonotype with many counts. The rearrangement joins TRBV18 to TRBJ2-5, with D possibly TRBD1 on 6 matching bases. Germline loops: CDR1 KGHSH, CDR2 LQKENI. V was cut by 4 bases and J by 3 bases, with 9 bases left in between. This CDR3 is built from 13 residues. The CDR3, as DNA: TGTGCCAGCTCACTCGGGACAAAAGAGACCCAGTACTTC. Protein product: CASSLGTKETQYF.

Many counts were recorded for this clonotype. The CDR3 region is CASSPRGEQYF. CDR3 nucleotide sequence: TGTGCCAGCTCACCGAGGGGCGAGCAGTACTTC. The chain employs TRBV18 and TRBJ2-7, with D perhaps given as TRBD1 or TRBD2 (5 bases each). The V gene lost 3 bases and the J gene lost 6 bases, with 6 bases spanning the gap. Germline V gene lookup returns CDR1 KGHSH and CDR2 LQKENI. CDR3 length: 11 residues.

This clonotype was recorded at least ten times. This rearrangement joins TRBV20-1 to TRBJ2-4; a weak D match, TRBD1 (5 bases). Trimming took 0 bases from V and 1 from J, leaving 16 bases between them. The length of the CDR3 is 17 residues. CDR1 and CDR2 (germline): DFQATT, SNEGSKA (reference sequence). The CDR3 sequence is CSARDNRRSFAKNIQYF. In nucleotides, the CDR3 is TGCAGTGCTAGAGATAACAGGAGAAGTTTTGCCAAAAACATTCAGTACTTC.

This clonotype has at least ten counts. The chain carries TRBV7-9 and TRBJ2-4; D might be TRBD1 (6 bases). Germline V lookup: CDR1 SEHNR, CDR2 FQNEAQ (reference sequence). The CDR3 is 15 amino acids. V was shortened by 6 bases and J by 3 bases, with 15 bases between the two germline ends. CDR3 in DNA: TGTGCCAGCAGACTCAACAGGGATGACAAAAACATTCAGTACTTC. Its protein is CASRLNRDDKNIQYF.

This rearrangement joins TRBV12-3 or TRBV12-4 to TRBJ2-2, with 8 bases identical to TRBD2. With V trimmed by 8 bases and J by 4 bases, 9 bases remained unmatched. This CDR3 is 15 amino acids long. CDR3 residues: CASEEIRGGTGELFF. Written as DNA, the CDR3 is TGTGCCAGCGAAGAGATCCGGGGGGGCACCGGGGAGCTGTTTTTT.

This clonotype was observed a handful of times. The CDR3 here is CASSCTLSGGLVDTQYF. The CDR3 nucleotides read TGTGCCAGCAGTTGCACCCTGTCGGGGGGGCTGGTAGATACGCAGTATTTT. This sequence joins TRBV6-5 and TRBJ2-3, with 8 positions matching TRBD2. V gave up 4 bases and J gave up 5 bases; unmatched junction bases: 14. The germline V gene encodes CDR1 MNHEY and CDR2 SVGAGI. This CDR3 has 17 residues.

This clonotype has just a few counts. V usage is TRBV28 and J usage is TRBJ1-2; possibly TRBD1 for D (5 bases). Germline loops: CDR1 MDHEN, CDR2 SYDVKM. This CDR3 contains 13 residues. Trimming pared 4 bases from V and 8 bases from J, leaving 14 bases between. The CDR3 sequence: CASSWVGVRGYTF. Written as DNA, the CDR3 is TGTGCCAGCAGTTGGGTAGGGGTGAGAGGCTACACCTTC.

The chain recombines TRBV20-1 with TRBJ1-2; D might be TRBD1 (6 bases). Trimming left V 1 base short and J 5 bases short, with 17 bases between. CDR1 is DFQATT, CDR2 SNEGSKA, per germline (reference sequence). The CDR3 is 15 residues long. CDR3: CSARGKTGGWYGYTF. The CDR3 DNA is TGCAGTGCTAGAGGCAAGACAGGTGGATGGTATGGCTACACCTTC.

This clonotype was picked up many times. CDR3 region: CASSLAYPYEQYF. The CDR3 nucleotides are TGTGCCAGCAGTTTGGCCTATCCCTACGAGCAGTACTTC. V gene TRBV28 combines with J gene TRBJ2-7; D remains unclear. Germline values: CDR1 MDHEN, CDR2 SYDVKM. CDR3 length: 13 residues. Between the trimmed V and J ends, which lost 3 bases and 2 bases, there was a span of 8 bases.

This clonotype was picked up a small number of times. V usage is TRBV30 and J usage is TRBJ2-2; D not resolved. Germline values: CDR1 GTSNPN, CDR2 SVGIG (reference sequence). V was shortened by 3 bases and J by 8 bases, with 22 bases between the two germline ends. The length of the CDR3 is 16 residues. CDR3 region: CAWRPYPRTRAGELFF. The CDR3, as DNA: TGTGCCTGGAGGCCTTACCCCCGAACACGGGCGGGGGAGCTGTTTTTT.

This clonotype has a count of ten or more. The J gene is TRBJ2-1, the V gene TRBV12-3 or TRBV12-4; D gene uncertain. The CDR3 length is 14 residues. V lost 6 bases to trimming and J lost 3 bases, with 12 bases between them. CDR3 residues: CASRVSPYYNEQFF. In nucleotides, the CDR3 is TGTGCCAGCAGGGTATCGCCGTACTACAATGAGCAGTTCTTC.

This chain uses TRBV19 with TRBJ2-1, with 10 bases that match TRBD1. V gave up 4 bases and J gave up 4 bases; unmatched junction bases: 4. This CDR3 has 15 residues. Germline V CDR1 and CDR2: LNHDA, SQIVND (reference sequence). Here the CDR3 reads CASSTEGQGYNEQFF. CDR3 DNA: TGTGCCAGTAGTACCGAGGGACAGGGGTACAATGAGCAGTTCTTC.

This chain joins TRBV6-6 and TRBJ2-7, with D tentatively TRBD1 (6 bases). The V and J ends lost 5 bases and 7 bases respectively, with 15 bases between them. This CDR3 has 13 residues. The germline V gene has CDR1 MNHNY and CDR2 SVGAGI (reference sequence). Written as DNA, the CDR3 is TGTGCCAGCAGTATCAGGGGTGAGGGTGAGCAGTACTTC. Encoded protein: CASSIRGEGEQYF.

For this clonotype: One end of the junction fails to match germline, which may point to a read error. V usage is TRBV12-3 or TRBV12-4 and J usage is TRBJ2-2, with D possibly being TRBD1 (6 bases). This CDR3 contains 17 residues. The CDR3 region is CDSSLVGGGLNTGELFF. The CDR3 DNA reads TGTGACAGCAGTTTAGTCGGTGGGGGCTTGAACACCGGGGAGCTGTTTTTT.

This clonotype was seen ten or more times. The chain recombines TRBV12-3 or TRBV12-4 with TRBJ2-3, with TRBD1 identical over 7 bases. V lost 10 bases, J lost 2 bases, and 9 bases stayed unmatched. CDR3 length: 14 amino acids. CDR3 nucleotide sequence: TGTGCCACCGCGAGGGGGACAGCCACAGATACGCAGTATTTT. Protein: CATARGTATDTQYF.

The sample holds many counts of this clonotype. The CDR3, as DNA: TGTGCCAGCAGTTATGGGGCGGCCGATACGCAGTATTTT. This codes for CASSYGAADTQYF. The J gene is TRBJ2-3, the V gene TRBV6-5; tentative D call: TRBD1 (5 bases). The germline V gene has CDR1 MNHEY and CDR2 SVGAGI. The CDR3 has 13 residues. Trimming stripped 3 bases from V and 6 bases from J, with 10 bases between.

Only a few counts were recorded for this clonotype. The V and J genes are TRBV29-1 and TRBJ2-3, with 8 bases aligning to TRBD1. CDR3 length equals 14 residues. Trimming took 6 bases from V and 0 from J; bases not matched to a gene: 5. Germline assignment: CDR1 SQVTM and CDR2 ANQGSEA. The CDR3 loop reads CSVTGGTSTDTQYF. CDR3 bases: TGCAGCGTAACAGGGGGGACCAGCACAGATACGCAGTATTTT.

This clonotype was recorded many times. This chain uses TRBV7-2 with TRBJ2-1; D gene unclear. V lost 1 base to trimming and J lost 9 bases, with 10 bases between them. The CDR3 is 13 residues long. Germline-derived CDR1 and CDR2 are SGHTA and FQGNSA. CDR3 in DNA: TGTGCCAGCAGCTTAGGATCGTTAAGTGAGCAGTTCTTC. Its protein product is CASSLGSLSEQFF.

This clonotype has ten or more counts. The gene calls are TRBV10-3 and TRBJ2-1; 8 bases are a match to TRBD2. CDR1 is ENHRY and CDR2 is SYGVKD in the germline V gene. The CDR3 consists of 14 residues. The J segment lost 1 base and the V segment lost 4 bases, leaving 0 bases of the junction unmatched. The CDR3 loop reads CAISVAGSYNEQFF. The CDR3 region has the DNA TGTGCCATCAGTGTAGCGGGGTCCTACAATGAGCAGTTCTTC.

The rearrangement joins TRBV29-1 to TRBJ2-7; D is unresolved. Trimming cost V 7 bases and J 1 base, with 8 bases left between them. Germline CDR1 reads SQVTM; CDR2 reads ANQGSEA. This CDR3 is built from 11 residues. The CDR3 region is CSGTVSYEQYF. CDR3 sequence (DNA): TGCAGCGGGACGGTGTCCTACGAGCAGTACTTC.

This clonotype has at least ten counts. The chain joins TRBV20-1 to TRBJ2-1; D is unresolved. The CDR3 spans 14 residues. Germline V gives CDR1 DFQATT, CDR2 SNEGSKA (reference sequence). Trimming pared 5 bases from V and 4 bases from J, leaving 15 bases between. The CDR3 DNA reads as TGCAGTGCTCCTAAACTCTCCTTGTACAATGAGCAGTTCTTC. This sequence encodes CSAPKLSLYNEQFF.

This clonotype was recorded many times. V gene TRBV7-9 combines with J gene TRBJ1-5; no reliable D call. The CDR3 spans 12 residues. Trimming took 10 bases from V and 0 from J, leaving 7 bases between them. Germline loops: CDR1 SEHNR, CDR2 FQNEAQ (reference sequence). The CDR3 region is CATGDSNQPQHF. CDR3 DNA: TGTGCCACCGGGGATAGCAATCAGCCCCAGCATTTT.

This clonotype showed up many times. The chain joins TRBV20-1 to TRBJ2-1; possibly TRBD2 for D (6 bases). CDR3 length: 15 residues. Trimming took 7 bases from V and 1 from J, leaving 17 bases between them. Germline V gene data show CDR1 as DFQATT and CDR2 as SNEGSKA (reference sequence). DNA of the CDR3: TGCAGTGTGAGGGCGGGGATCGGTTCCTACAATGAGCAGTTCTTC. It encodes CSVRAGIGSYNEQFF.

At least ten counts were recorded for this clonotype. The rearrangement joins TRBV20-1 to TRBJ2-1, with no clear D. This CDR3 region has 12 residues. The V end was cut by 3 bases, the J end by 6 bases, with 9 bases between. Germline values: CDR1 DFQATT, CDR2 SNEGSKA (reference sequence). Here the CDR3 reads CSASSHLNEQFF. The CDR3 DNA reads TGCAGTGCTAGTAGCCACCTCAATGAGCAGTTCTTC.

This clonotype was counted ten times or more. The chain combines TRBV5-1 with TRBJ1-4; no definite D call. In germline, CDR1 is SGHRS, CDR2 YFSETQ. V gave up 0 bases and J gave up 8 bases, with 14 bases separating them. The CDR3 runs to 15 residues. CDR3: CASSLAVASGEKLFF. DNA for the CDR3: TGCGCCAGCAGCTTGGCTGTCGCTTCTGGAGAAAAACTGTTTTTT.